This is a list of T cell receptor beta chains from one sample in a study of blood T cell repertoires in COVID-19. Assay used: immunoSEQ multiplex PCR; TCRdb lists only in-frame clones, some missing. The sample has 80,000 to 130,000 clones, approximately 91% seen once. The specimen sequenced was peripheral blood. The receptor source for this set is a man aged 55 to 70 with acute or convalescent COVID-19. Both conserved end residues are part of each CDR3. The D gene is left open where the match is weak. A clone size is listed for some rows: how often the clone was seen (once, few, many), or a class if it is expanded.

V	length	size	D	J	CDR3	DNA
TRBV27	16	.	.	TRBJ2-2	CASSSGPGSNTGELFF	TGTGCCAGCAGTTCCGGCCCGGGATCGAACACCGGGGAGCTGTTTTTT
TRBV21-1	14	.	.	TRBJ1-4	CASSPRGENEKLFF	TGTGCCAGCAGCCCACGGGGGGAGAATGAAAAACTGTTTTTT
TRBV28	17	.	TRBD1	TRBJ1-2	CASSSTPAGTGGFGYTF	TGTGCCAGCAGTTCAACTCCAGCCGGTACAGGGGGCTTCGGCTACACCTTC
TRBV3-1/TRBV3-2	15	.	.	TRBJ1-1	CASSQGRRRDTEAFF	TGTGCCAGCAGCCAAGGACGGCGGCGGGACACTGAAGCTTTCTTT
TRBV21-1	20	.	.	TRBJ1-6	CASSIPAGLTKGSYNSPLHF	TGTGCCAGCAGCATCCCCGCCGGACTCACGAAGGGCTCCTATAATTCACCCCTCCACTTT
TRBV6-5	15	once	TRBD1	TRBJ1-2	CASSYLDRGDYGYTF	TGTGCCAGCAGTTACTTGGACAGGGGAGACTATGGCTACACCTTC
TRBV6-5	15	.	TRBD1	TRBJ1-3	CASRGPGGFGNTIYF	TGTGCCAGCAGGGGTCCAGGGGGATTTGGAAACACCATATATTTT
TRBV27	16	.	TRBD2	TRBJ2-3	CASSSRTSGRYDTQYF	TGTGCCAGCAGTTCCCGGACTAGCGGGAGGTATGATACGCAGTATTTT
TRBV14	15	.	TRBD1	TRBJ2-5	CASSSTGEFLETQYF	TGTGCCAGCAGTTCGACAGGGGAGTTTTTGGAGACCCAGTACTTC
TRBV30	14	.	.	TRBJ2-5	CAWRKQGVQETQYF	TGTGCCTGGAGGAAACAGGGAGTCCAAGAGACCCAGTACTTC
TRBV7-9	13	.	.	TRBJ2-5	CASTGTSFGTQYF	TGTGCCAGCACCGGGACTTCGTTCGGGACCCAGTACTTC
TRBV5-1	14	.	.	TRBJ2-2	CASSLEQNTGELFF	TGCGCCAGCAGCTTGGAACAGAACACCGGGGAGCTGTTTTTT
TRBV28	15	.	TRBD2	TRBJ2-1	CASSLTSASYNEQFF	TGTGCCAGCAGCCTCACTAGCGCCAGTTACAATGAGCAGTTCTTC
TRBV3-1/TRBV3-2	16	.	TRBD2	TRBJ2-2	CASSQGGTRGTGELFF	TGTGCCAGCAGCCAAGGCGGGACTAGAGGCACCGGGGAGCTGTTTTTT
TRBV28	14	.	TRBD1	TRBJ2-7	CASSSDRAPYEQYF	TGTGCCAGCAGTTCGGACAGGGCACCCTACGAGCAGTACTTC
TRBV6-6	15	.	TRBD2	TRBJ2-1	CASRQAGGLYNEQFF	TGTGCCAGTCGCCAGGCGGGAGGGTTATACAATGAGCAGTTCTTC
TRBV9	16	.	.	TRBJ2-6	CASSETGPSGANVLTF	TGTGCCAGCAGCGAAACAGGACCCTCTGGGGCCAACGTCCTGACTTTC
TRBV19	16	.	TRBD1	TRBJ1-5	CASSTIQGAQGQPQHF	TGTGCCAGTAGTACGATACAGGGGGCGCAGGGTCAGCCCCAGCATTTT
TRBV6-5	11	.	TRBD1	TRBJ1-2	CASSQTGGYTF	TGTGCCAGCAGCCAGACAGGGGGCTACACCTTC
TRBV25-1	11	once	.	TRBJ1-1	CASLFNTEAFF	TGTGCCAGCCTCTTCAACACTGAAGCTTTCTTT
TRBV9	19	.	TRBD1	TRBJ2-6	CASSSPLLGQGTGANVLTF	TGTGCCAGCAGCTCTCCCCTGCTGGGACAGGGGACTGGGGCCAACGTCCTGACTTTC